A selection of T cell receptor beta chains follows, all from one sample in a study of regulatory T cells in long-lasting Graves disease. TCRdb called the multiplex PCR reads again in MiXCR, with one record for every CDR3 protein. The table includes hundreds of thousands of distinct CDR3 sequences, 20% to 25% detected once. The input for sequencing was peripheral blood mononuclear cells (PBMCs), taken when the disease was refractory, from a patient treated with antithyroid drugs. Source of these receptors: a female donor with Graves disease. Both conserved end residues are part of each CDR3. The order of the fields is D gene, J gene, clone size, V gene, CDR3 protein, CDR3 DNA. The D gene is left open where the match is weak. The size of a clone is reported for some rows only, either as once, few or many, or as a class for expanded clones.

D gene: -; J gene: TRBJ2-2; clone size: few; V gene: TRBV5-4; CDR3 protein: CASSVAGPPTGELFF; CDR3 DNA: TGTGCCAGCAGCGTCGCCGGGCCCCCCACCGGGGAGCTGTTTTTT
D gene: TRBD2; J gene: TRBJ2-2; clone size: few; V gene: TRBV5-1; CDR3 protein: CASSLALAGVGTGELFF; CDR3 DNA: TGCGCCAGCAGCTTGGCCCTAGCGGGAGTTGGCACCGGGGAGCTGTTTTTT
D gene: TRBD1; J gene: TRBJ2-7; clone size: few; V gene: TRBV28; CDR3 protein: CASNPPGQTYEQYF; CDR3 DNA: TGTGCCAGCAACCCCCCGGGACAGACCTACGAGCAGTACTTC
D gene: -; J gene: TRBJ2-2; clone size: -; V gene: TRBV6-1; CDR3 protein: CASIRVGGMSTGEPFF; CDR3 DNA: TGTGCCAGCATACGGGTGGGCGGGATGAGCACCGGGGAGCCGTTTTTT
D gene: TRBD1; J gene: TRBJ2-2; clone size: -; V gene: TRBV2; CDR3 protein: CASMAGTGITGELFF; CDR3 DNA: TGTGCCAGCATGGCCGGGACAGGGATTACCGGGGAGCTGTTTTTT
D gene: TRBD1; J gene: TRBJ2-1; clone size: once; V gene: TRBV24-1; CDR3 protein: CATSRDRVGNEQFF; CDR3 DNA: TGTGCCACCAGTCGGGACAGGGTAGGCAATGAGCAGTTCTTC
D gene: TRBD2; J gene: TRBJ2-5; clone size: few; V gene: TRBV7-9; CDR3 protein: CASSLAVGLAGGFQETQYF; CDR3 DNA: TGTGCCAGCAGCTTAGCTGTCGGACTAGCGGGAGGATTCCAAGAGACCCAGTACTTC
D gene: -; J gene: TRBJ2-7; clone size: many; V gene: TRBV9; CDR3 protein: CASSVGGDSYEQYF; CDR3 DNA: TGTGCCAGCAGCGTAGGCGGGGACTCCTACGAGCAGTACTTC
D gene: -; J gene: TRBJ1-1; clone size: many; V gene: TRBV28; CDR3 protein: CAIISGNLGEAFF; CDR3 DNA: TGTGCCATCATCTCAGGGAATCTCGGTGAAGCTTTCTTT
D gene: TRBD2; J gene: TRBJ2-6; clone size: -; V gene: TRBV5-1; CDR3 protein: CASSGKNVYSGANVLTF; CDR3 DNA: TGTGCCAGCAGCGGGAAAAATGTATACTCTGGGGCCAACGTCCTGACTTTC
D gene: TRBD1; J gene: TRBJ2-5; clone size: -; V gene: TRBV5-1; CDR3 protein: CASSSRLTTGQETQYF; CDR3 DNA: TGCGCCAGCAGCTCTAGACTTACGACAGGGCAAGAGACCCAGTACTTC
D gene: -; J gene: TRBJ2-7; clone size: many; V gene: TRBV29-1; CDR3 protein: CSVKASSYEQYF; CDR3 DNA: TGCAGCGTGAAGGCTTCCTCCTACGAGCAGTACTTC
D gene: -; J gene: TRBJ1-2; clone size: many; V gene: TRBV19; CDR3 protein: CASSTGRNYGYTF; CDR3 DNA: TGTGCCAGTAGTACTGGACGGAACTATGGCTACACCTTC
D gene: -; J gene: TRBJ2-5; clone size: many; V gene: TRBV29-1; CDR3 protein: CSVEDPMRLRGVRYQETQYF; CDR3 DNA: TGCAGCGTTGAAGATCCGATGAGATTGCGGGGAGTAAGGTACCAAGAGACCCAGTACTTC
D gene: TRBD1; J gene: TRBJ1-2; clone size: few; V gene: TRBV20-1; CDR3 protein: CSASTGRRYTF; CDR3 DNA: TGCAGTGCGTCGACAGGGAGGAGATACACCTTC
D gene: -; J gene: TRBJ1-3; clone size: -; V gene: TRBV20-1; CDR3 protein: CSAGADSGNTIYF; CDR3 DNA: TGCAGCGCCGGGGCAGACTCTGGAAACACCATATATTTT
D gene: TRBD1; J gene: TRBJ1-1; clone size: -; V gene: TRBV5-1; CDR3 protein: CASSIAGQGWTEAFF; CDR3 DNA: TGCGCCAGCAGCATCGCGGGACAGGGTTGGACTGAAGCTTTCTTT
D gene: TRBD1; J gene: TRBJ1-2; clone size: many; V gene: TRBV12-3/TRBV12-4; CDR3 protein: CASTHTTNWDRVGYTF; CDR3 DNA: TGTGCCAGCACCCACACGACAAATTGGGACAGGGTCGGCTACACCTTC
D gene: TRBD1; J gene: TRBJ1-5; clone size: -; V gene: TRBV9; CDR3 protein: CASSEEGTGNQPQHF; CDR3 DNA: TGTGCCAGCAGCGAAGAAGGGACAGGGAATCAGCCCCAGCATTTT
D gene: -; J gene: TRBJ2-7; clone size: few; V gene: TRBV5-6; CDR3 protein: CASSFGSSTYEQYF; CDR3 DNA: TGTGCCAGCAGCTTTGGCTCTAGCACCTACGAGCAGTACTTC